Listed below are T cell receptor beta chains from one sample, sequenced in a study of T cells in Graves' hyperthyroidism and ophthalmopathy. TCRdb analysed the multiplex PCR reads with MiXCR anew, one entry per CDR3 protein. The sample shows approximately 570,000 distinct CDR3 sequences, just under 20% of them seen only once. The sequencing sample was made of blood. The receptor set was obtained from a man aged 35-49 years with Graves' ophthalmopathy. CDR3s include the opening cysteine and the closing phenylalanine or tryptophan. D genes are given only for firm matches. The size of a clone is reported for some rows only, either as once, few or many, or as a class for expanded clones.

TRBV29-1	.	TRBJ2-6	.	CSVLPPGANVLTF	TGCAGCGTTTTGCCCCCTGGGGCCAACGTCCTGACTTTC
TRBV10-1	.	TRBJ2-1	.	CASSLGGPVFF	TGCGCCAGCAGTTTAGGGGGTCCGGTGTTCTTC
TRBV5-4	.	TRBJ2-1	TRBD2	CASSLPGLANNEQFF	TGTGCCAGCAGCTTACCTGGACTAGCGAACAATGAGCAGTTCTTC
TRBV6-2/TRBV6-3	few	TRBJ2-1	TRBD1	CASKTATGVTNEQFF	TGTGCCAGCAAAACTGCGACAGGGGTTACAAATGAGCAGTTCTTC
TRBV12-3/TRBV12-4	many	TRBJ2-3	.	CASSRGGGSRTDTQYF	TGTGCCAGCAGTAGGGGGGGGGGTTCACGCACAGATACGCAGTATTTT
TRBV10-3	few	TRBJ1-5	TRBD1	CAISETQTGAFQPQHF	TGTGCCATCAGTGAGACCCAGACAGGGGCTTTTCAGCCCCAGCATTTT
TRBV5-1	many	TRBJ2-7	TRBD2	CASSLEVRGDEQYF	TGCGCCAGCAGCTTGGAAGTCCGGGGGGACGAGCAGTACTTC
TRBV20-1	.	TRBJ2-1	TRBD2	CSASGLDRGGKFF	TGCAGTGCTAGCGGACTAGACCGGGGTGGAAAGTTCTTC
TRBV28	many	TRBJ2-1	TRBD1	CASSLPSGTGAYNEQFF	TGTGCCAGCAGTTTACCCTCGGGGACAGGGGCCTACAATGAGCAGTTCTTC
TRBV5-6	few	TRBJ1-2	.	CASRYGTPRLSNYGYTF	TGTGCCAGCAGATACGGGACCCCTCGTCTTTCGAACTATGGCTACACCTTC